These 30 T cell receptor beta chains were all obtained from the same sample, sequenced in a study of blood T cells in healthy people across ages. A second about 6 to 11 cycle PCR used barcoded and J-beta primers. MiXCR was run by TCRdb on the 5' RACE reads, yielding one entry per CDR3 protein. This sample has fewer than 900,000 distinct CDR3 sequences, with 43% found just once. Sequencing used blood. These receptors originate from a woman aged 55-75 years in good health.

This chain links TRBV4-2 with TRBJ2-3; 7 bases line up with TRBD2. This CDR3 has 17 residues. V gave up 0 bases and J gave up 6 bases; unmatched junction bases: 12. CDR1 and CDR2 from the germline V gene are LGHNA and YNFKEQ. CDR3 sequence (DNA): TGTGCCAGCAGCCAAGACCTCCCCCCCGGGGGGAGGGATACGCAGTATTTT. Translated: CASSQDLPPGGRDTQYF.

CDR3 sequence reads: CAGRLSGANVLTF. CDR3 nucleotides: TGTGCCGGACGCCTCTCTGGGGCCAACGTCCTGACTTTC. This sequence joins TRBV19 and TRBJ2-6; D is uncertain. The CDR3 length is 13 residues. Per the germline V gene, CDR1 is LNHDA and CDR2 is SQIVND (reference sequence). The ends were cut back, 11 bases at V and 0 bases at J, with 8 bases in the middle.

The chain is built from TRBV9 and TRBJ1-1, with unresolved D. This CDR3 region has 13 residues. Germline assignment: CDR1 SGDLS and CDR2 YYNGEE. V was clipped by 4 bases and J by 3 bases, with 10 bases between them. The CDR3 DNA sequence: TGTGCCAGCAGCTCCCACACGGACACTGAAGCTTTCTTT. Encoded protein: CASSSHTDTEAFF.

Concerning this clonotype itself: This may arise from a read error, as a much more abundant clone is one base away. The chain employs TRBV29-1 and TRBJ1-2, with 9 bases fitting TRBD1. Germline values: CDR1 SQVTM, CDR2 ANQGSEA. This CDR3 has 11 residues. V gave up 7 bases and J gave up 10 bases; unmatched junction bases: 7. CDR3 amino acids: CSAPRDRAYTF. CDR3 DNA: TGCAGCGCACCCCGGGACAGGGCCTACACCTTC.

This clonotype was counted once. A much larger clonotype is one base distant, so this may be a read error. J is TRBJ2-5 and V is TRBV12-3 or TRBV12-4, with D possibly TRBD2 on 6 matching bases. The ends were cut back, 7 bases at V and 11 bases at J, with 23 bases in the middle. The CDR3 runs 14 residues. The CDR3 region is CASTPRDSNNEQYF. CDR3 in DNA: TGTGCCAGCACCCCACGGGACTCGAACAATGAGCAGTACTTC.

This clonotype was found a few times. This sequence joins TRBV27 and TRBJ2-7; TRBD2 aligns across 7 bases. The germline V gene has CDR1 MNHEY and CDR2 SMNVEV (reference sequence). The CDR3 totals 15 residues. Unmatched junction bases numbered 14, after V lost 7 bases and J lost 5 bases. The CDR3 protein is CASTGGNSRRNEQYF. The CDR3 DNA sequence: TGTGCCAGCACGGGGGGTAATAGTAGACGGAACGAGCAGTACTTC.

This clonotype was detected only a few times. The CDR3 protein is CSAPTGFSYEQYF. In DNA, the CDR3 is TGCAGTGCTCCTACAGGGTTCTCCTACGAGCAGTACTTC. The rearrangement uses TRBV20-1 and TRBJ2-7; perhaps TRBD1 as D (6 bases). Between the trimmed V and J ends, which lost 5 bases and 0 bases, there was a span of 11 bases. The CDR3 loop spans 13 amino acids. Germline CDR1 and CDR2: DFQATT and SNEGSKA (reference sequence).

This chain uses TRBV5-1 with TRBJ2-1; no reliable D call. Germline lookup yields CDR1 SGHRS and CDR2 YFSETQ. The CDR3 is made up of 12 amino acids. V was pared by 4 bases and J by 6 bases, with 8 bases between. As DNA, the CDR3 is TGCGCCAGCAGCCAAAGCTTCAATGAGCAGTTCTTC. Translated: CASSQSFNEQFF. Complete variable domain (other parts from reference TRBV5-1 and TRBJ2-1): KAGVTQTPRYLIKTRGQQVTLSCSPISGHRSVSWYQQTPGQGLQFLFEYFSETQRNKGNFPGRFSGRQFSNSRSEMNVSTLELGDSALYLCASSQSFNEQFFGPGTRLTVL.

V usage is TRBV20-1 and J usage is TRBJ1-2, with TRBD1 matching 12 bases. Per the germline V gene, CDR1 is DFQATT and CDR2 is SNEGSKA (reference sequence). The CDR3 extends over 15 amino acids. After removal of 0 bases from V and 3 bases from J, the junction contained 2 bases not matched to a gene. CDR3 DNA: TGCAGTGCTAGAGATGGGACAGGGGGCGACTATGGCTACACCTTC. This encodes CSARDGTGGDYGYTF.

This clonotype was picked up a small number of times. The V and J genes are TRBV3-1 and TRBJ2-1; the match to TRBD1 covers 7 bases. The CDR3 is 15 residues long. V was pared by 4 bases and J by 2 bases, with 5 bases of the junction left unmatched. Germline CDR1 reads LGHDT; CDR2 reads YNNKEL (reference sequence). CDR3 sequence: CASSRQGLTYNEQFF. As DNA, the CDR3 is TGTGCCAGCAGCCGACAGGGATTGACCTACAATGAGCAGTTCTTC.

V is TRBV6-2 or TRBV6-3 and J is TRBJ2-3; 7 bases map to TRBD2. The CDR3 consists of 16 residues. After removal of 6 bases from V and 8 bases from J, the junction contained 17 bases not matched to a gene. CDR1 MNHEY and CDR2 SVGEGT come from the germline V gene. The CDR3 DNA reads TGTGCCAGCAGCTGGGGAAGCGGGAATCTCGTACGTACGCAGTATTTT. It encodes CASSWGSGNLVRTQYF.

The rearrangement links TRBV25-1 to TRBJ2-3, with TRBD2 matching over 9 bases. Trimming cost V 2 bases and J 2 bases; bases outside gene matches: 11. Looked up from germline, CDR1 is MGHDK and CDR2 is SYGVNS. There are 18 residues in the CDR3. This CDR3 reads CASSEEGAAGGNTDTQYF. The CDR3 region has the DNA TGTGCCAGCAGTGAAGAAGGGGCGGCGGGGGGGAACACAGATACGCAGTATTTT.

Points on this clonotype: This could be a read error, since a much larger clone is one nucleotide away. The gene calls are TRBV5-1 and TRBJ2-1; D gene uncertain. The CDR3 consists of 15 residues. Germline V gene sequence: CDR1 SGHRS, CDR2 YFSETQ. Trimming cost V 2 bases and J 4 bases, with 13 bases left between them. Here the CDR3 reads CASSLSVQVYNEQFF. The DNA for the CDR3 is TGCGCCAGCAGCTTATCGGTGCAGGTGTACAATGAGCAGTTCTTC.

This clonotype has at least ten counts. The J gene is TRBJ2-7, the V gene TRBV11-1; D is perhaps TRBD1 (6 bases). Germline V gives CDR1 SGHAT, CDR2 FQDESV (reference sequence). V gave up 7 bases and J gave up 0 bases, with 13 bases separating them. This CDR3 contains 14 residues. The CDR3 protein is CASNMRGNSYEQYF. CDR3 nucleotide sequence: TGTGCCAGCAACATGAGGGGGAACTCCTACGAGCAGTACTTC.

A few counts support this clonotype. This CDR3 is CASSSDRYNEQFF. DNA of the CDR3: TGTGCCAGCAGTTCGGACAGATACAATGAGCAGTTCTTC. The rearrangement uses TRBV12-3 or TRBV12-4 and TRBJ2-1; maybe TRBD1 (6 bases). V was pared by 4 bases and J by 4 bases, with 8 bases between. The CDR3 consists of 13 residues.

The V gene is TRBV6-5, the J gene TRBJ1-2; possible D gene TRBD1, 6 bases. The CDR3 runs 14 residues. Per the germline V gene, CDR1 is MNHEY and CDR2 is SVGAGI. The V and J ends lost 9 bases and 4 bases respectively, with 18 bases between them. CDR3 protein: CASHRGHLGYGYTF. The CDR3 DNA sequence: TGTGCCAGTCATCGGGGGCACCTTGGCTATGGCTACACCTTC.

The J gene is TRBJ2-1, the V gene TRBV4-2, with 7 bases identical to TRBD2. Per the germline V gene, CDR1 is LGHNA and CDR2 is YNFKEQ. J lost 10 bases, V lost 0 bases, and 12 bases had no gene match. This CDR3 has 16 residues. CDR3 DNA sequence: TGTGCCAGCAGCCAAGAGGGCGGGAGCTCGTCCTACGAGCAGTTCTTC. Protein: CASSQEGGSSSYEQFF.

This clonotype was observed a few times. The V call is TRBV20-1, the J call TRBJ2-5; tentative D call: TRBD2 (5 bases). Germline V gene lookup returns CDR1 DFQATT and CDR2 SNEGSKA (reference sequence). V was clipped by 4 bases and J by 2 bases, with 17 bases between them. This CDR3 has 15 amino acids. The CDR3 sequence: CSAISSVSAQETQYF. As DNA, the CDR3 is TGCAGTGCTATCAGTTCAGTTAGCGCTCAAGAGACCCAGTACTTC.

In regard to this clonotype: With a much larger clone just one base away, this may be a read error. The J gene is TRBJ2-7, the V gene TRBV29-1; D may be TRBD1 (5 bases). Germline values: CDR1 SQVTM, CDR2 ANQGSEA. This CDR3 region has 12 residues. Deletions cut 4 bases from V and 4 bases from J, with 11 bases between. The CDR3 DNA is TGCAGCGTTGGTTTTCAGGGTTACGAGCAGTACTTC. Protein: CSVGFQGYEQYF.

This sequence joins TRBV4-3 and TRBJ2-5; unclear D gene. The CDR3 length is 15 residues. Per the germline V gene, CDR1 is LGHNA and CDR2 is YSLEER. Trimming stripped 0 bases from V and 0 bases from J, with 8 bases between. The CDR3 spells CASSQDPGYQETQYF. The CDR3 region has the DNA TGCGCCAGCAGCCAAGATCCAGGATACCAAGAGACCCAGTACTTC.

This clonotype was seen many times. The chain couples TRBV6-5 to TRBJ2-1; no definite D call. The CDR3 covers 13 residues. The V gene's germline CDR1 is MNHEY and CDR2 SVGAGI. V dropped 4 bases and J dropped 7 bases, with 11 bases sitting between them. This CDR3 reads CASSWVGGNEQFF. DNA of the CDR3: TGTGCCAGCAGTTGGGTGGGCGGAAATGAGCAGTTCTTC.

The gene calls are TRBV5-1 and TRBJ2-4; D may be TRBD2 (6 bases). The CDR3 runs to 14 residues. The germline CDR1 and CDR2 sequences are SGHRS and YFSETQ. V was clipped by 10 bases and J by 5 bases, with 19 bases between them. The CDR3 spells CAGQLDTGENIQYF. DNA of the CDR3: TGCGCCGGCCAACTTGATACGGGAGAAAACATTCAGTACTTC.

V usage is TRBV6-6 and J usage is TRBJ2-1; no reliable D call. The J call could be wrong; TRBJ2-7 is a better fit for the DNA end. CDR1 is MNHNY and CDR2 is SVGAGI in the germline V gene (reference sequence). The CDR3 has 14 amino acids. The CDR3: CASSSGPLHNEQYF. Here the CDR3 DNA reads TGTGCCAGCAGCTCCGGTCCCCTCCACAATGAGCAGTACTTC.

This clonotype was seen a few times. This chain uses TRBV6-1 with TRBJ2-7; 10 bases fit TRBD2. Germline CDR1 reads MNHNS; CDR2 reads SASEGT. This CDR3 contains 16 residues. The V segment lost 8 bases and the J segment 2 bases; nucleotides outside the gene matches: 12. The CDR3 spells CASGSASGRSPYEQYF. The CDR3 DNA reads as TGTGCCAGCGGGTCGGCTAGCGGGAGAAGTCCCTACGAGCAGTACTTC.

This clonotype was counted between two and nine times. The chain couples TRBV21-1 to TRBJ2-3; the table assigns TRBD2, which was not confirmed against the DNA. TRBV21-1 is assigned pseudogene status. The CDR3 totals 17 residues. This chain's CDR3 is CASILILAGRNTDTQYF. The CDR3 region has the DNA TGTGCCAGCATCTTAATACTAGCGGGAAGAAACACAGATACGCAGTATTTT.

This sequence joins TRBV3-1 and TRBJ2-3, with a tentative D call TRBD2 (7 bases). Germline CDR1 and CDR2: LGHDT and YNNKEL (reference sequence). The germline V and J ends were trimmed by 8 bases and 1 base, with 19 bases remaining between them. The CDR3 is 16 residues long. The CDR3, as DNA: TGTGCCAGCGGCCCCCCCGGAGGGGGGGGCACAGATACGCAGTATTTT. Protein product: CASGPPGGGGTDTQYF.

This clonotype was picked up a small number of times. This CDR3 reads CSASGSTIEQFF. As DNA, the CDR3 is TGCAGTGCTAGTGGTAGTACAATTGAGCAGTTCTTC. The chain has TRBV20-1 and TRBJ2-1; D uncertain. Trimming removed 3 bases from V and 9 bases from J, with 12 bases in between. This CDR3 spans 12 amino acids. Per germline, CDR1 DFQATT and CDR2 SNEGSKA (reference sequence).

The V gene is TRBV7-2, the J gene TRBJ2-7; D gene ambiguous. Germline CDR1 reads SGHTA; CDR2 reads FQGNSA. Trimming left V 2 bases short and J 1 base short, with 9 bases between. The CDR3 has 14 amino acids. CDR3 bases: TGTGCCAGCAGCTTAAGGGTCAGGTCCTACGAGCAGTACTTC. Its translation is CASSLRVRSYEQYF.

This clonotype was seen more than once but under ten times. V is TRBV12-3 or TRBV12-4 and J is TRBJ2-7; 8 nucleotides line up with TRBD2. V trimming: 3 bases; J trimming: 12 bases; junction bases outside the gene matches: 13. CDR3 length equals 14 residues. The CDR3 loop is CASSFFDREGKRYF. CDR3 nucleotide sequence: TGTGCCAGCAGTTTTTTCGATCGGGAGGGAAAGCGGTACTTC.

V usage is TRBV6-5 and J usage is TRBJ2-7; D remains ambiguous. V shed 8 bases and J shed 4 bases, with 15 bases lying between them. The germline CDR1 and CDR2 sequences are MNHEY and SVGAGI. This CDR3 region has 13 residues. CDR3 nucleotides: TGTGCCAGCCGCCCCTCACAAGGATACGAGCAGTACTTC. It codes for CASRPSQGYEQYF.